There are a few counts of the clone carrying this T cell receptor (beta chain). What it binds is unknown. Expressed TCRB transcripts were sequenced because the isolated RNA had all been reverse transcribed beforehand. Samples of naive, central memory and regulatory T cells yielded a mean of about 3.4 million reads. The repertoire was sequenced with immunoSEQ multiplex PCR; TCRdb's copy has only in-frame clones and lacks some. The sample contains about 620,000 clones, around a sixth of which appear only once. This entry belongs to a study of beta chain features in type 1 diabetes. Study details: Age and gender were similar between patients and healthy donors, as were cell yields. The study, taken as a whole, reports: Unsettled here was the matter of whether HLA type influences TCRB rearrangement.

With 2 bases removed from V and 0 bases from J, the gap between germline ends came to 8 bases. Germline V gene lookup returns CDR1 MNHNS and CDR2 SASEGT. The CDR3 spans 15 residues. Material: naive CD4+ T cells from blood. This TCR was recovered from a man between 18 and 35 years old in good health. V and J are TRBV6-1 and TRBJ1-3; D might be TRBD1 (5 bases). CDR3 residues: CASSETGISGNTIYF. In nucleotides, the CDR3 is TGTGCCAGCAGTGAAACAGGAATCTCTGGAAACACCATATATTTT.